Presented here are 8 T cell receptor beta chains from one specimen sequenced in a study of T cell responses to AZD1222 COVID-19 vaccine. Data came from immunoSEQ multiplex PCR; TCRdb stores just in-frame clones and leaves some out. The repertoire consists of approximately 140,000 clones, with 70% to 90% occurring once and the leading ten covering about 5.5%. The specimen was peripheral blood, collected on day 0 of AZD1222 vaccination. The source of these receptors is an adult in good health.

This clone was seen a few times. This chain links TRBV5-4 with TRBJ1-1; D is undetermined. V gave up 3 bases and J gave up 11 bases, with 14 bases separating them. The CDR3 spans 12 residues. From germline, CDR1 is SGHNT and CDR2 YYREEE (reference sequence). CDR3 protein: CASSSRNREAFF. In nucleotides, the CDR3 is TGTGCCAGCAGCTCCAGGAATCGAGAGGCTTTCTTT.

V gene TRBV4-2 combines with J gene TRBJ1-2, with D maybe TRBD1 (6 bases). V lost 2 bases, J lost 0 bases, and 16 bases lay in between. Germline V lookup: CDR1 LGHNA, CDR2 YNFKEQ. The CDR3 is made up of 17 amino acids. Here the CDR3 DNA reads TGTGCCAGCAGCCAACAAATCGGGCAGGGGTCTAACTATGGCTACACCTTC. Protein product: CASSQQIGQGSNYGYTF.

The chain uses TRBV7-9 and TRBJ2-5; 9 bases match TRBD2. The germline V gene encodes CDR1 SEHNR and CDR2 FQNEAQ (reference sequence). CDR3 length: 14 residues. Trimming removed 6 bases from V and 4 bases from J; junction bases left unmatched: 6. The CDR3 bases are TGTGCCAGCAGTTATGGACTAGCGCCAGAGACCCAGTACTTC. Translating gives CASSYGLAPETQYF.

V gene TRBV20-1 combines with J gene TRBJ2-1; 7 bases match TRBD2. Trimming took 3 bases from V and 7 from J; bases not matched to a gene: 9. The V gene's germline CDR1 is DFQATT and CDR2 SNEGSKA (reference sequence). The CDR3 sequence is 14 residues long. The CDR3: CSASGRGSVNEQFF. The CDR3 region has the DNA TGCAGTGCTAGTGGCCGCGGGAGCGTTAATGAGCAGTTCTTC.

J is TRBJ1-1 and V is TRBV19, with no clear D. Trimming removed 1 base at V and 4 bases at J, with 10 bases between. The CDR3 has 14 amino acids. Per germline, CDR1 LNHDA and CDR2 SQIVND (reference sequence). The chain's CDR3 is CASSIVRERTEAFF. The CDR3 DNA reads as TGTGCCAGTAGTATAGTGAGGGAGCGCACTGAAGCTTTCTTT. The entire variable domain, with the rest obtained from reference TRBV19 and TRBJ1-1, is as follows: DGGITQSPKYLFRKEGQNVTLSCEQNLNHDAMYWYRQDPGQGLRLIYYSQIVNDFQKGDIAEGYSVSREKKESFPLTVTSAQKNPTAFYLCASSIVRERTEAFFGQGTRLTVV.

V usage is TRBV5-6 and J usage is TRBJ1-5; maybe TRBD1 (5 bases). This CDR3 comprises 15 residues. Germline-derived CDR1 and CDR2 are SGHDT and YYEEEE. V lost 1 base and J 3 bases, leaving 11 bases between the germline ends. The CDR3 region is CASSLRRGVNQPQHF. Here the CDR3 DNA reads TGTGCCAGCAGCTTGAGAAGGGGTGTCAATCAGCCCCAGCATTTT.

The chain joins TRBV5-8 to TRBJ2-2; D call uncertain. This CDR3 has 19 residues. Trimming removed 2 bases from V and 3 bases from J, with 23 bases in between. From germline, CDR1 is SGHTS and CDR2 YDEGEE. For the CDR3, the DNA is TGTGCCAGCAGCTTAAAATATCATTGGGCGAAGAGGTACACCGGGGAGCTGTTTTTT. Its translation is CASSLKYHWAKRYTGELFF.

There are a few counts of this clone. The chain is built from TRBV28 and TRBJ1-4, with 9 nucleotides matching TRBD1. J was trimmed by 7 bases and V by 6 bases; bases with no gene match: 9. The germline gives CDR1 MDHEN, CDR2 SYDVKM. This CDR3 comprises 15 residues. The CDR3 loop is CASSETGGGGEKLFF. CDR3 nucleotide sequence: TGTGCCAGCAGCGAAACAGGGGGCGGTGGTGAAAAACTGTTTTTT.